This TCR beta chain was sequenced in a study of blood T cells in healthy people across ages. The CDR3 totals 13 residues. J lost 4 bases, V lost 4 bases, and 4 bases had no gene match. In germline, CDR1 is DFQATT, CDR2 SNEGSKA (reference sequence). Sample-barcoded 5' priming and a J-beta primer mix drove a second PCR of about 7 to 12 cycles. TCRdb re-derived calls from the 5' RACE reads in MiXCR, one entry per CDR3 protein. The data hold roughly 1.5 million distinct CDR3 sequences, with approximately 43% observed a single time. This clonotype was seen a handful of times. This clonotype was sampled from a woman under 30 in good health. Source material: blood. V usage is TRBV20-1 and J usage is TRBJ1-5, with 7 bases identical to TRBD1. DNA for the CDR3: TGCAGTGCTACCGGGGACAGAAATCAGCCCCAGCATTTT. Its translation: CSATGDRNQPQHF.